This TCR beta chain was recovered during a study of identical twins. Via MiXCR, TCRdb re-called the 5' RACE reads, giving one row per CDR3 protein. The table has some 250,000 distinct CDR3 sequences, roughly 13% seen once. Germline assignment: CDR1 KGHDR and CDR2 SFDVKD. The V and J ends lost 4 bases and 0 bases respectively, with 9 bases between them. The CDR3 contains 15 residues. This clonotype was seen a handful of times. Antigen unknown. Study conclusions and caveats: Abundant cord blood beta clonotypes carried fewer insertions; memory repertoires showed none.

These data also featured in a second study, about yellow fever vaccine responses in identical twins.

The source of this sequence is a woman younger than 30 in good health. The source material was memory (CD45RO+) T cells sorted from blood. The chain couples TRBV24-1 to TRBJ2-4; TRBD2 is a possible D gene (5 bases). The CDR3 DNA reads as TGTGCCACCAGTGAGGGAGATTTAGCCAAAAACATTCAGTACTTC. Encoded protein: CATSEGDLAKNIQYF.